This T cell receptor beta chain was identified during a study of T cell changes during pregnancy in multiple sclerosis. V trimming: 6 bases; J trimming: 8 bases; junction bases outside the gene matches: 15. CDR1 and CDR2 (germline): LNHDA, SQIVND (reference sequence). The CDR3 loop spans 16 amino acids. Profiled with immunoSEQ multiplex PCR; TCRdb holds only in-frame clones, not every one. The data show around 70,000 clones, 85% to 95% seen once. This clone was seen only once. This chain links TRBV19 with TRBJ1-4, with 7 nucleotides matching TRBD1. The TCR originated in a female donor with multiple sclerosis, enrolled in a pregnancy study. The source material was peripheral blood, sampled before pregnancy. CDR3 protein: CASRSGRTGEGEKLFF. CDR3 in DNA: TGTGCCAGTAGATCAGGCCGGACAGGCGAAGGGGAAAAACTGTTTTTT.